These 25 T cell receptor beta chains originate from one sample sequenced in a study of brain metastases from non-small cell lung cancer. Sequencing was performed with immunoSEQ multiplex PCR; in TCRdb, only in-frame clones are kept and a portion is missing. This table holds about 2,400 clones, around 88% found once. The sequenced sample was tumor-adjacent normal tissue. The receptor source for this set is a donor aged 40 or over with non-small cell lung cancer.

This clone showed up just a few times. This chain joins TRBV5-1 and TRBJ1-5; perhaps TRBD1 as D (5 bases). Germline-derived CDR1 and CDR2 are SGHRS and YFSETQ. The V end lost 3 bases, the J end lost 2 bases, and 9 bases lay between the germline ends. This CDR3 has 14 amino acids. CDR3 in amino acids: CASSWGGGNQPQHF. The CDR3 DNA reads TGCGCCAGCAGCTGGGGCGGGGGCAATCAGCCCCAGCATTTT.

The chain recombines TRBV2 with TRBJ2-6; no firm D call. Germline values: CDR1 SNHLY, CDR2 FYNNEI. The CDR3 is made up of 14 amino acids. V was trimmed by 6 bases and J by 0 bases, leaving 6 bases between them. The CDR3 coding sequence is TGTGCCAGCAGCAGACACTCTGGGGCCAACGTCCTGACTTTC. This translates into CASSRHSGANVLTF.

The table lists this clone with a count of one. This rearrangement joins TRBV5-8 to TRBJ2-3; a possible D gene is TRBD1 (5 bases). CDR1 is SGHTS, CDR2 YDEGEE, per germline. V lost 0 bases and J lost 2, with 16 bases in between. CDR3 length: 17 amino acids. The CDR3 is CASSLGFAGPPTDTQYF. CDR3 in DNA: TGTGCCAGCAGCTTGGGTTTCGCAGGGCCGCCCACAGATACGCAGTATTTT. Using reference TRBV5-8 and TRBJ2-3 for the parts outside the CDR3, the full variable domain is EAGVTQSPTHLIKTRGQQATLRCSPISGHTSVYWYQQALGLGLQFLLWYDEGEERNRGNFPPRFSGRQFPNYSSELNVNALELEDSALYLCASSLGFAGPPTDTQYFGPGTRLTVL.

This chain joins TRBV19 and TRBJ2-3; TRBD1 matches at 7 bases. With V trimmed by 5 bases and J by 0 bases, 2 bases remained unmatched. The CDR3 runs to 14 residues. Germline V gene lookup returns CDR1 LNHDA and CDR2 SQIVND (reference sequence). Here the CDR3 reads CASSRQGSTDTQYF. The CDR3 DNA reads as TGTGCCAGTAGTCGACAGGGAAGCACAGATACGCAGTATTTT.

V usage is TRBV5-3 and J usage is TRBJ2-7, with 7 positions matching TRBD1. TRBV5-3 is sorted into the ORF group, with uncertain function. Losses at the gene ends were 0 bases for V and 6 bases for J; bases not matched to a gene: 12. The CDR3 is 16 amino acids. CDR3 coding DNA: TGTGCCAGAAGCTTGGCCAACTTGTACAGGGGAGCCGAGCAGTACGTC. Protein sequence: CARSLANLYRGAEQYV.

The DNA for the CDR3 is TGTGCCACCAGTGGATCTAGAGGCGAGCAGTACTTC. Translation gives CATSGSRGEQYF. This chain joins TRBV24-1 and TRBJ2-7; D unresolved. CDR1 and CDR2 from the germline V gene are KGHDR and SFDVKD. V was shortened by 5 bases and J by 6 bases, with 10 bases between the two germline ends. The CDR3 has 12 amino acids.

The chain employs TRBV12-5 and TRBJ1-1, with no clear D. The CDR3 extends over 12 amino acids. Germline V CDR1 and CDR2: LGHNT, FRNRAP. V was pared by 0 bases and J by 10 bases, with 9 bases between. The CDR3 loop reads CASGLVLLGAFF. The CDR3 DNA is TGTGCTAGTGGTTTGGTACTTTTAGGAGCTTTCTTT.

As concerns this clone: The sample holds other DNA sequences that translate to the same CDR3. This chain joins TRBV18 and TRBJ2-2, with D possibly being TRBD1 (6 bases). CDR3 length: 17 amino acids. CDR1 and CDR2 from the germline V gene are KGHSH and LQKENI. With 1 base removed from V and 8 bases from J, the gap between germline ends came to 20 bases. This CDR3 reads CASSPLRSRGGTGELFF. As DNA, the CDR3 is TGTGCCAGCTCACCACTCCGTTCGCGAGGGGGAACTGGGGAGCTGTTTTTT. Drawing the rest from reference TRBV18 and TRBJ2-2, the complete variable domain is NAGVMQNPRHLVRRRGQEARLRCSPMKGHSHVYWYRQLPEEGLKFMVYLQKENIIDESGMPKERFSAEFPKEGPSILRIQQVVRGDSAAYFCASSPLRSRGGTGELFFGEGSRLTVL.

The rearrangement links TRBV2 to TRBJ2-3; weak D call: TRBD1 (5 bases). The V gene's germline CDR1 is SNHLY and CDR2 FYNNEI. There are 14 residues in the CDR3. V was trimmed by 3 bases and J by 6 bases, leaving 13 bases between them. The CDR3 DNA reads as TGTGCCAGCAGTGAGGAGCAGGGAACGGATACGCAGTATTTT. It is translated as CASSEEQGTDTQYF. The variable domain in full, with the rest retrieved from reference TRBV2 and TRBJ2-3, is EPEVTQTPSHQVTQMGQEVILRCVPISNHLYFYWYRQILGQKVEFLVSFYNNEISEKSEIFDDQFSVERPDGSNFTLKIRSTKLEDSAMYFCASSEEQGTDTQYFGPGTRLTVL.

This sequence joins TRBV19 and TRBJ2-1, with 9 bases aligning to TRBD2. Germline CDR1 LNHDA, CDR2 SQIVND (reference sequence). Losses at the gene ends were 7 bases for V and 5 bases for J; bases not matched to a gene: 6. The CDR3 runs 14 residues. The CDR3 sequence is CASTGLANHNEQFF. CDR3 DNA: TGTGCCAGTACGGGACTAGCCAACCACAATGAGCAGTTCTTC.

This clone is a singleton in its sample. The rearrangement links TRBV7-2 to TRBJ2-7; D might be TRBD2 (6 bases). The V and J ends lost 3 bases and 0 bases respectively, with 9 bases between them. CDR1 is SGHTA, CDR2 FQGNSA, per germline. CDR3 length equals 14 residues. Here the CDR3 DNA reads TGTGCCAGCAGCTTGACGGGGGACTCCTACGAGCAGTACTTC. Translated, it gives CASSLTGDSYEQYF.

This sequence joins TRBV9 and TRBJ1-5, with D possibly being TRBD1 (5 bases). V lost 4 bases and J 2 bases, leaving 10 bases between the germline ends. Germline-derived CDR1 and CDR2 are SGDLS and YYNGEE. The CDR3 consists of 14 residues. The CDR3 here is CASSQDNGNQPQHF. CDR3 bases: TGTGCCAGCAGCCAGGACAACGGCAATCAGCCCCAGCATTTT.

The genes are TRBV7-2 and TRBJ2-1; TRBD2 aligns across 10 bases. Germline assignment: CDR1 SGHTA and CDR2 FQGNSA. After removal of 5 bases from V and 1 base from J, the junction contained 8 bases not matched to a gene. This CDR3 has 17 amino acids. The CDR3 loop is CASSIYLAGESYNEQFF. The CDR3 DNA sequence: TGTGCCAGCAGCATTTACCTAGCGGGGGAGTCCTACAATGAGCAGTTCTTC.

This chain uses TRBV7-8 with TRBJ2-1, with D perhaps TRBD2 (6 bases). The V gene's germline CDR1 is SGHVS and CDR2 FQNEAQ. V dropped 4 bases and J dropped 6 bases, with 10 bases sitting between them. CDR3 length equals 13 residues. The DNA of the CDR3 is TGTGCCAGCAGCTCGTTGGGGGGCAATGAGCAGTTCTTC. Encoded protein: CASSSLGGNEQFF.

V is TRBV9 and J is TRBJ2-2; TRBD2 matches 9 bases. CDR3 length: 15 residues. V dropped 5 bases and J dropped 0; count of bases not matched to a gene: 2. CDR1 and CDR2 from the germline V gene are SGDLS and YYNGEE. Here the CDR3 reads CASSRTSANTGELFF. For the CDR3, the DNA is TGTGCCAGCAGTCGGACTAGCGCGAACACCGGGGAGCTGTTTTTT.

This rearrangement joins TRBV7-6 to TRBJ2-2; D possibly matches TRBD1 or TRBD2 (7 bases each). Germline V gene lookup returns CDR1 SGHVS and CDR2 FNYEAQ. This CDR3 is 16 amino acids long. Trimming stripped 4 bases from V and 4 bases from J, with 16 bases between. The CDR3 sequence is CASSYTTGRGTGELFF. CDR3 bases: TGTGCCAGCAGCTATACGACAGGGAGGGGCACCGGGGAGCTGTTTTTT.

This rearrangement joins TRBV7-2 to TRBJ1-1; D unclear. V lost 2 bases and J 8 bases, leaving 15 bases between the germline ends. This CDR3 is 14 amino acids long. Germline loops: CDR1 SGHTA, CDR2 FQGNSA. CDR3: CASSLNRRGGEAFF. CDR3 DNA sequence: TGTGCCAGCAGCTTAAATCGACGAGGCGGCGAAGCTTTCTTT. Variable domain in full (rest from reference TRBV7-2 and TRBJ1-1): GAGVSQSPSNKVTEKGKDVELRCDPISGHTALYWYRQSLGQGLEFLIYFQGNSAPDKSGLPSDRFSAERTGGSVSTLTIQRTQQEDSAVYLCASSLNRRGGEAFFGQGTRLTVV.

This clone showed up just a few times. The rearrangement uses TRBV6-1 and TRBJ2-7; perhaps TRBD1 as D (5 bases). V dropped 2 bases and J dropped 2 bases, with 10 bases sitting between them. The CDR3 is 14 residues long. CDR1 and CDR2 from the germline V gene are MNHNS and SASEGT. In nucleotides, the CDR3 is TGTGCCAGCAGTGAATACCCGACAGCCTACGAGCAGTACGTC. Amino acids: CASSEYPTAYEQYV.

As for this clone: A read error may produce the germline difference seen at one junction end. J is TRBJ1-2 and V is TRBV7-9; TRBD1 is a possible D gene (6 bases). This CDR3 has 15 amino acids. Germline assignment: CDR1 SEHNR and CDR2 FQNEAQ (reference sequence). The CDR3 DNA is TGTGCCAGCAAGGGACAAACAGAAACTAACTATAGCTACACCTTC. This translates into CASKGQTETNYSYTF.

This rearrangement joins TRBV6-2 or TRBV6-3 to TRBJ1-5; 7 bases line up with TRBD1. The V gene end was trimmed by 6 bases and the J gene end by 0 bases; junction bases not matched to a gene: 2. This CDR3 is 14 amino acids long. The germline CDR1 and CDR2 sequences are MNHEY and SVGEGT. Here the CDR3 DNA reads TGTGCCAGCAGCCGACAGGGTAGCAATCAGCCCCAGCATTTT. Protein: CASSRQGSNQPQHF.

The gene calls are TRBV6-4 and TRBJ2-3; TRBD2 matches at 12 bases. Losses at the gene ends were 4 bases for V and 4 bases for J; bases not matched to a gene: 9. This CDR3 comprises 17 residues. Germline CDR1 and CDR2: MRHNA and SNTAGT. DNA for the CDR3: TGTGCCAGCAGTGCGACTAGCGGGGGAGGGGGACCAGATACGCAGTATTTT. This encodes CASSATSGGGGPDTQYF.

There are a few counts of this clone. The chain combines TRBV7-2 with TRBJ2-1, with TRBD2 identical over 7 bases. CDR1 and CDR2 (germline): SGHTA, FQGNSA. The V gene end was trimmed by 1 base and the J gene end by 4 bases; junction bases not matched to a gene: 4. This CDR3 comprises 15 residues. The CDR3 here is CASSLVVGGYNEQFF. Written as DNA, the CDR3 is TGTGCCAGCAGCTTAGTTGTCGGGGGGTACAATGAGCAGTTCTTC.

As regards this clone: Additional DNA sequences in this sample encode the identical CDR3. The chain has TRBV6-5 and TRBJ2-5; no clear D. The CDR3 runs 14 residues. The germline gives CDR1 MNHEY, CDR2 SVGAGI. Trimming removed 6 bases from V and 4 bases from J, with 15 bases in between. The CDR3 loop is CASRLRNTGETQYF. CDR3 sequence (DNA): TGTGCCAGCAGGCTACGGAATACGGGAGAGACCCAGTACTTC.

The V call is TRBV18, the J call TRBJ1-2; a possible D gene is TRBD1 (5 bases). The V gene's germline CDR1 is KGHSH and CDR2 LQKENI. Trimming pared 4 bases from V and 4 bases from J, leaving 16 bases between. The CDR3 extends over 15 amino acids. The CDR3 spells CASSLASGGTYGYTF. The CDR3 region has the DNA TGTGCCAGCTCACTAGCGTCGGGCGGGACCTATGGCTACACCTTC.

The rearrangement joins TRBV18 to TRBJ1-5; 7 bases map to TRBD1. With V trimmed by 3 bases and J by 6 bases, 14 bases remained unmatched. CDR1 and CDR2 from the germline V gene are KGHSH and LQKENI. This CDR3 comprises 17 residues. CDR3: CASSPDTGDLRAQPQHF. CDR3 DNA: TGTGCCAGCTCACCCGATACAGGGGACTTAAGGGCTCAGCCCCAGCATTTT.